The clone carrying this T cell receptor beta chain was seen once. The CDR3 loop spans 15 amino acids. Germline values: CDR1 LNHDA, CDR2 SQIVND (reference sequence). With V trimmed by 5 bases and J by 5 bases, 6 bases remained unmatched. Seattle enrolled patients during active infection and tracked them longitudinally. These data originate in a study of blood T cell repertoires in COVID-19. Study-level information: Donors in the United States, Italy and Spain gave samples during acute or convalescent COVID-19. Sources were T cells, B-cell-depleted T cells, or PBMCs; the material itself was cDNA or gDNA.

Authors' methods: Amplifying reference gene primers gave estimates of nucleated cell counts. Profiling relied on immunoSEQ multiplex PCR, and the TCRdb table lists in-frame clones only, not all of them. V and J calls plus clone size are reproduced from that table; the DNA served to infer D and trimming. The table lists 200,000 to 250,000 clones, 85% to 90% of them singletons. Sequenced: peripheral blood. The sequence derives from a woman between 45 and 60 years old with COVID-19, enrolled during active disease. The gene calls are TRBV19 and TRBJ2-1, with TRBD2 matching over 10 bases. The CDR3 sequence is CASSALAGANNEQFF. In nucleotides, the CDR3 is TGTGCCAGTAGTGCTCTAGCGGGGGCCAACAATGAGCAGTTCTTC. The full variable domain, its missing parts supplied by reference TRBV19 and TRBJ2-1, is DGGITQSPKYLFRKEGQNVTLSCEQNLNHDAMYWYRQDPGQGLRLIYYSQIVNDFQKGDIAEGYSVSREKKESFPLTVTSAQKNPTAFYLCASSALAGANNEQFFGPGTRLTVL.